This T cell receptor beta chain was profiled in a study of T cell responses to AZD1222 COVID-19 vaccine. General study points: Only 6 or 7 individuals given AZD1222 were seropositive at baseline.

Points on this clone: Its antigen is as yet unknown.

Libraries were prepared by immunoSEQ multiplex PCR; TCRdb keeps only in-frame clonotypes and omits some of them. The sample yields roughly 99,000 clones, about 90% seen once. The origin of this receptor is an adult who received the AZD1222 COVID-19 vaccine. Sample: peripheral blood, taken 28 days after the second AZD1222 dose.

The chain's CDR3 is CASSTNDLLGGNTIYF. The CDR3 DNA reads TGTGCCAGCTCGACCAACGACCTCCTCGGGGGAAACACCATATATTTT. The chain carries TRBV18 and TRBJ1-3; no clear D gene. Deletions cut 6 bases from V and 4 bases from J, with 19 bases between. The germline gives CDR1 KGHSH, CDR2 LQKENI. The CDR3 spans 16 residues.